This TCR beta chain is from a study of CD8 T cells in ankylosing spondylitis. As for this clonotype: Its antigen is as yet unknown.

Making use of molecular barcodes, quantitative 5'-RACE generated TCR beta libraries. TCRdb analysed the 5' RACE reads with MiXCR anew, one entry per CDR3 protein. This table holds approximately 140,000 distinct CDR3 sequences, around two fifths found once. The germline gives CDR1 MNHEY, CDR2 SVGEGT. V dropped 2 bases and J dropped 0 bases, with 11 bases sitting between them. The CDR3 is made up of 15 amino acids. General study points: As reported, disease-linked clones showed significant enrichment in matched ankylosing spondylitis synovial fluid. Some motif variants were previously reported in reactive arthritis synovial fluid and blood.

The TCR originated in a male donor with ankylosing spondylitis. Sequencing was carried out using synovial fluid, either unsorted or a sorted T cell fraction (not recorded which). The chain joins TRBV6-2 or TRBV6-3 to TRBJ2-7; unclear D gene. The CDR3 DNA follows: TGTGCCAGCAGTTACGGTAGCACACCCTCCTACGAGCAGTACTTC. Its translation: CASSYGSTPSYEQYF.